This passage covers 12 T cell receptor beta chains from one sample sequenced in a study of blood T cell repertoires in COVID-19. Generated by immunoSEQ multiplex PCR, the TCRdb table keeps only in-frame clones and is missing some. Of roughly 140,000 clones in the sample, roughly 82% were seen once. Input material: peripheral blood. Source of these receptors: a woman in her fifties or sixties in a cohort sampled during active or convalescent COVID-19.

The chain has TRBV7-2 and TRBJ2-1; 12 bases fit TRBD2. The V segment lost 5 bases and the J segment 4 bases; nucleotides outside the gene matches: 3. In germline, CDR1 is SGHTA, CDR2 FQGNSA. This CDR3 has 15 amino acids. Here the CDR3 DNA reads TGTGCCAGCAGCCCGACTAGCGGGGGATACAATGAGCAGTTCTTC. It encodes CASSPTSGGYNEQFF.

V and J are TRBV4-3 and TRBJ1-5; the match to TRBD1 covers 7 bases. V lost 1 base and J lost 3; bases outside the gene matches: 3. This CDR3 has 15 residues. Per germline, CDR1 LGHNA and CDR2 YSLEER. In nucleotides, the CDR3 is TGCGCCAGCAGCCAAGTTCAGGGGGTCAATCAGCCCCAGCATTTT. Translating gives CASSQVQGVNQPQHF.

The chain combines TRBV29-1 with TRBJ1-2; D not resolved. Germline V CDR1 and CDR2: SQVTM, ANQGSEA. Trimming removed 3 bases from V and 6 bases from J, with 5 bases in between. This CDR3 has 10 residues. CDR3 DNA sequence: TGCAGCGTTGACGTAGATGGCTACACCTTC. Translating it yields CSVDVDGYTF.

Of note for this clone: At one end, the junction sequence differs from germline, possibly due to a read error. J is TRBJ2-5 and V is TRBV6-5; 8 bases fit TRBD1. Germline V gene data show CDR1 as MNHEY and CDR2 as SVGAGI. The CDR3 totals 15 residues. DNA of the CDR3: TGTGCCAGCACCAACCCCGGGACAGGACAAGGGACCCAGTACTTC. This sequence encodes CASTNPGTGQGTQYF.

Points on this clone: At the DNA level, this CDR3 is encoded by other sequences in the same sample as well. The chain uses TRBV5-1 and TRBJ2-1; weak D call: TRBD1 (5 bases). CDR3 length: 15 amino acids. Trimming took 0 bases from V and 2 from J, leaving 9 bases between them. Germline loops: CDR1 SGHRS, CDR2 YFSETQ. This CDR3 is CASSLVRGPYNEQFF. For the CDR3, the DNA is TGCGCCAGCAGCTTGGTTAGGGGCCCCTACAATGAGCAGTTCTTC.

There are a few counts of this clone. The chain couples TRBV19 to TRBJ1-5; D perhaps matches TRBD1 (5 bases). This CDR3 region has 15 residues. Germline assignment: CDR1 LNHDA and CDR2 SQIVND (reference sequence). Trimming shortened V by 5 bases and J by 0 bases, and 11 bases separated the two germline ends. In nucleotides, the CDR3 is TGTGCCAGTAGTTCGGGACTCCATAGCAATCAGCCCCAGCATTTT. Protein: CASSSGLHSNQPQHF.

The rearrangement uses TRBV6-5 and TRBJ1-5; TRBD1 matches 10 bases. Germline assignment: CDR1 MNHEY and CDR2 SVGAGI. CDR3 length: 15 residues. V lost 6 bases to trimming and J lost 4 bases; unmatched junction nucleotides: 6. The DNA of the CDR3 is TGTGCCAGCAGAACCGGGACAGGGGCAAATCAGCCCCAGCATTTT. This sequence encodes CASRTGTGANQPQHF.

CDR3 coding DNA: TGTGCCAGCAGCCAACGGGGACAGTCATTTGGGGGTGAAAAACTGTTTTTT. Its translation: CASSQRGQSFGGEKLFF. This chain links TRBV3-1 (or the pseudogene TRBV3-2) with TRBJ1-4, with TRBD1 identical over 7 bases. The trim removed 2 bases at V and 7 bases at J, leaving 13 bases unmatched. This CDR3 spans 17 amino acids. Germline CDR1 is LGHDT and CDR2 is YNNKEL (reference sequence).

In its sample, this clone was seen a few times. The gene calls are TRBV7-3 and TRBJ1-2; 7 nucleotides line up with TRBD1. The CDR3 consists of 13 residues. Germline V gene sequence: CDR1 SGHTA, CDR2 FQGTGA. Unmatched junction bases numbered 7, after V lost 5 bases and J lost 7 bases. The CDR3 DNA reads TGTGCCAGCAGCAGCCCGACAGGGAGTGGCTACACCTTC. It specifies CASSSPTGSGYTF.

This rearrangement joins TRBV19 to TRBJ1-5; D remains ambiguous. In germline, CDR1 is LNHDA, CDR2 SQIVND (reference sequence). This CDR3 spans 14 amino acids. Deletions cut 3 bases from V and 2 bases from J, with 8 bases between. The CDR3 spells CASSIRAGNQPQHF. The CDR3 DNA reads as TGTGCCAGTAGTATTCGCGCCGGCAATCAGCCCCAGCATTTT.

This clone appeared a single time. This specimen includes other DNA sequences encoding the same CDR3. This chain links TRBV9 with TRBJ2-5, with a tentative D call TRBD2 (6 bases). The CDR3 length is 14 residues. Trimming cost V 3 bases and J 4 bases, with 13 bases left between them. Germline assignment: CDR1 SGDLS and CDR2 YYNGEE. CDR3: CASSGLGRGETQYF. The DNA for the CDR3 is TGTGCCAGCAGCGGACTAGGTAGAGGAGAGACCCAGTACTTC.

The V gene is TRBV2, the J gene TRBJ2-2; possible D gene TRBD1, 6 bases. The ends were cut back, 9 bases at V and 3 bases at J, with 8 bases in the middle. CDR3 length: 12 residues. CDR1 and CDR2 (germline): SNHLY, FYNNEI. The CDR3 is CARAGDTGELFF. CDR3 DNA: TGTGCCAGAGCAGGGGACACCGGGGAGCTGTTTTTT.